Described below is a single TCR beta chain sequence and its context. During active infection, Seattle patients enrolled and were then monitored through disease. The data are from a study of blood T cell repertoires in COVID-19. In the study overall: Spain, Italy and the United States supplied samples that represented acute and convalescent COVID-19. T cells, B-cell-depleted T cells, or PBMCs supplied cDNA or gDNA.

After removal of 8 bases from V and 5 bases from J, the junction contained 16 bases not matched to a gene. Per the germline V gene, CDR1 is ENHRY and CDR2 is SYGVKD. The CDR3 is 16 amino acids. Source study methods: Reference gene primer amplification yielded estimated nucleated cell counts. Data came from immunoSEQ multiplex PCR; TCRdb stores just in-frame clones and leaves some out. The V and J calls and the clone size are those of that table, but D and trimming were determined from the DNA. This table has 220,000 or so clones, approximately 78% appearing once. J is TRBJ2-5 and V is TRBV10-3; 8 nucleotides agree with TRBD2. The sequence was collected from a woman older than 75 with COVID-19, enrolled during active disease. The sample comprised peripheral blood. The CDR3 nucleotides read TGTGCCATCCGAACACCCCCTAGCGGGCGGCGTGAGACCCAGTACTTC. It specifies CAIRTPPSGRRETQYF.